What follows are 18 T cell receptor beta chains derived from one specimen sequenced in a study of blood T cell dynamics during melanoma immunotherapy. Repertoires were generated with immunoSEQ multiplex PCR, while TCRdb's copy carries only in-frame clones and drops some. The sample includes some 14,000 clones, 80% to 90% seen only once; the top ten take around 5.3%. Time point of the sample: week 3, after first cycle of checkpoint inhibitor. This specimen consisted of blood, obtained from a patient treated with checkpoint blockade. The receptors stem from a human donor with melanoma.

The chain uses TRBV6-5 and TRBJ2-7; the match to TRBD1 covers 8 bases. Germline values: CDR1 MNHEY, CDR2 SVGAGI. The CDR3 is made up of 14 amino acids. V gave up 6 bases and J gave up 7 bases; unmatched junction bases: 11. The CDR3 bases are TGTGCCAGCAGCCGCGGACAGGGTCTTGGGGAGCAGTACTTC. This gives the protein CASSRGQGLGEQYF.

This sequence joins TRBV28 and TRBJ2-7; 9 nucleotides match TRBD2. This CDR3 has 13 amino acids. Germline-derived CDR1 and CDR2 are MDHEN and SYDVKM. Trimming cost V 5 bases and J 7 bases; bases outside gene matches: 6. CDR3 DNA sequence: TGTGCCAGCAGTGAAGCGGGAGGTAAGGAGCAGTACTTC. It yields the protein CASSEAGGKEQYF.

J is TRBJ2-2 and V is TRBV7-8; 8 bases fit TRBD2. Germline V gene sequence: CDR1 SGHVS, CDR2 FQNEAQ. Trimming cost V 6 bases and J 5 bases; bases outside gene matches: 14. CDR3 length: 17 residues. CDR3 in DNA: TGTGCCAGCAGGATGGGAGCGGGAGCCGGAAGGACCGGGGAGCTGTTTTTT. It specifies CASRMGAGAGRTGELFF.

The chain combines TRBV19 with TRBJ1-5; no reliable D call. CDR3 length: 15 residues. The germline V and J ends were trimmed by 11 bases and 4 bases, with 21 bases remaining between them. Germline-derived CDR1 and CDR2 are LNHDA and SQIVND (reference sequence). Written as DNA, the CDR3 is TGTGCCTGCAAAATTTTGCGTCCGGAGAATCAGCCCCAGCATTTT. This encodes CACKILRPENQPQHF.

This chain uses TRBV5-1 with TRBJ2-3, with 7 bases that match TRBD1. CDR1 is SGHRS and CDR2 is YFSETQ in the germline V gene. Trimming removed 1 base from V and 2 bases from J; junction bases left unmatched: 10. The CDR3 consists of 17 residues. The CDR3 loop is CASSLRRQGQSTDTQYF. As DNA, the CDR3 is TGCGCCAGCAGCTTGAGAAGACAGGGACAATCCACAGATACGCAGTATTTT. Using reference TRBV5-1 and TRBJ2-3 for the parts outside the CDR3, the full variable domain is KAGVTQTPRYLIKTRGQQVTLSCSPISGHRSVSWYQQTPGQGLQFLFEYFSETQRNKGNFPGRFSGRQFSNSRSEMNVSTLELGDSALYLCASSLRRQGQSTDTQYFGPGTRLTVL.

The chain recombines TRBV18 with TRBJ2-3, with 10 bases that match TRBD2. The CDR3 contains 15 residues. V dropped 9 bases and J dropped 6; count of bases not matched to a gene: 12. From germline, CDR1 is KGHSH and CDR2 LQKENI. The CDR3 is CASSLLAGDVDTQYF. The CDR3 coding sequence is TGTGCCAGTTCTCTTCTAGCGGGAGATGTGGATACGCAGTATTTT. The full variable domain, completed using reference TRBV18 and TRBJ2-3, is NAGVMQNPRHLVRRRGQEARLRCSPMKGHSHVYWYRQLPEEGLKFMVYLQKENIIDESGMPKERFSAEFPKEGPSILRIQQVVRGDSAAYFCASSLLAGDVDTQYFGPGTRLTVL.

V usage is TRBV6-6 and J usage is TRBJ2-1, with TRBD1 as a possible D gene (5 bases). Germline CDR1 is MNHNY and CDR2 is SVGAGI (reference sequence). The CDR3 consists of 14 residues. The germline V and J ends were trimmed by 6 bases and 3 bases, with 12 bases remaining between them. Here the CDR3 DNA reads TGTGCCAGCAGCGACGCAGGGAACTACAATGAGCAGTTCTTC. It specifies CASSDAGNYNEQFF.

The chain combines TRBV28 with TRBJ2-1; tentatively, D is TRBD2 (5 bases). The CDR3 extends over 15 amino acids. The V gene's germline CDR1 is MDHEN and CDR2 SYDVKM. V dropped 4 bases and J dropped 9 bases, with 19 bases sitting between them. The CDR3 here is CASSSAESEVSEQFF. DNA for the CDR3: TGTGCCAGCAGTTCAGCAGAGTCGGAGGTGAGTGAGCAGTTCTTC.

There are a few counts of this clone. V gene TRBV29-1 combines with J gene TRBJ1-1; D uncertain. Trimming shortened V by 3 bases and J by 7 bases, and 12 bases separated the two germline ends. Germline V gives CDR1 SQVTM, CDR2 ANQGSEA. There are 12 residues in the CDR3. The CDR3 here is CSVEGAPNEAFF. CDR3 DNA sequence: TGCAGCGTTGAGGGAGCGCCTAATGAAGCTTTCTTT.

Here the CDR3 reads CASSFGGRTVYNEQFF. CDR3 coding DNA: TGTGCCAGCAGCTTCGGAGGGAGGACTGTGTACAATGAGCAGTTCTTC. The rearrangement joins TRBV11-2 to TRBJ2-1; TRBD2 is a possible D gene (6 bases). V dropped 3 bases and J dropped 4 bases, with 16 bases sitting between them. CDR3 length equals 16 residues. Germline values: CDR1 SGHAT, CDR2 FQNNGV.

As DNA, the CDR3 is TGTGCCAGCAGCTTAATAGCGGGAGGCACAGATACGCAGTATTTT. Translation: CASSLIAGGTDTQYF. The chain has TRBV7-3 and TRBJ2-3, with 9 bases that match TRBD2. This CDR3 is 15 amino acids long. V dropped 1 base and J dropped 1; count of bases not matched to a gene: 0. Germline V gene data show CDR1 as SGHTA and CDR2 as FQGTGA.

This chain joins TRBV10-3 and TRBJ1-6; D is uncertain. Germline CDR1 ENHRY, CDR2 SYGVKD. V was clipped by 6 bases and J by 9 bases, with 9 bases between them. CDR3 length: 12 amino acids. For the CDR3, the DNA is TGTGCCATCAGCGGTTCTGGTTCACCCCTCCACTTT. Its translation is CAISGSGSPLHF.

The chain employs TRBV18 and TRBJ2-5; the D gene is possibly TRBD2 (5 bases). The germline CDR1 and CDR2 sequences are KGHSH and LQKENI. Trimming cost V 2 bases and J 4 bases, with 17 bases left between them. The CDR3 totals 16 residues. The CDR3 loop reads CASSPAIASLGETQYF. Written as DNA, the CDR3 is TGTGCCAGCTCACCAGCTATAGCGTCTCTGGGAGAGACCCAGTACTTC.

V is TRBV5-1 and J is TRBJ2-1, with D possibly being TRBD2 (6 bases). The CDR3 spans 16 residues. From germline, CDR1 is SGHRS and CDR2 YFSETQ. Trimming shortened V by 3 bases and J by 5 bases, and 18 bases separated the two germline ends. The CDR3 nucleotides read TGCGCCAGCAGCTCCTCTACTAGCCTCCGGGACAATGAGCAGTTCTTC. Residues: CASSSSTSLRDNEQFF.

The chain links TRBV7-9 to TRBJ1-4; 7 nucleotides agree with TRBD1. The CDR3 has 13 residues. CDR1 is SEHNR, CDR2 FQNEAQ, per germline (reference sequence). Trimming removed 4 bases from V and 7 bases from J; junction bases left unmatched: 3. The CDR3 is CASSSGDSEKLFF. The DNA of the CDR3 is TGTGCCAGCAGCTCAGGGGACAGTGAAAAACTGTTTTTT.

CDR3 residues: CASSLGRDRGVLGANVLTF. The DNA for the CDR3 is TGTGCCAGCAGCTTGGGACGGGACAGGGGGGTCTTAGGGGCCAACGTCCTGACTTTC. The chain links TRBV7-2 to TRBJ2-6; 11 nucleotides agree with TRBD1. The germline gives CDR1 SGHTA, CDR2 FQGNSA. This CDR3 has 19 amino acids. V shed 3 bases and J 4 bases; nucleotides not matched to a gene: 11. The whole variable domain, filled in from reference TRBV7-2 and TRBJ2-6, reads GAGVSQSPSNKVTEKGKDVELRCDPISGHTALYWYRQSLGQGLEFLIYFQGNSAPDKSGLPSDRFSAERTGGSVSTLTIQRTQQEDSAVYLCASSLGRDRGVLGANVLTFGAGSRLTVL.

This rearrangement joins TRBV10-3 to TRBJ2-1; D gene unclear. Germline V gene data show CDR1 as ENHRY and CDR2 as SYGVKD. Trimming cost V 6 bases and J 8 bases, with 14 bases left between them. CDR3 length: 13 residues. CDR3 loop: CAISVQSGYEQFF. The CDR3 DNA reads TGTGCCATCAGCGTCCAATCGGGCTATGAGCAGTTCTTC.

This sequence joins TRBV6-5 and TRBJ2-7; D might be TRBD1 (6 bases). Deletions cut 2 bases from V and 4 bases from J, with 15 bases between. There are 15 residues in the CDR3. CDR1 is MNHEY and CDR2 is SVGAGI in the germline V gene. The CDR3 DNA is TGTGCCAGCAGTTACGTACAGGGTGACGGGTACGAGCAGTACTTC. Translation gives CASSYVQGDGYEQYF.